This T cell receptor (beta chain) was found in a study of OX40 agonist ivuxolimab in advanced cancers. Study-wide results and caveats: Doses of 0.1 to 3.0 mg/kg were accompanied by clonal expansion of CD4+ and CD8+ blood T cells by week 6.

Autoimmune disease history or systemic immunosuppression meant exclusion. Baseline, cycle 4 day 1, and cycle 7 day 1 were the blood sampling points. A note on this clone: The antigen remains unidentified.

Clones were read by immunoSEQ multiplex PCR, and TCRdb kept only the in-frame ones, dropping some. This table holds about 66,000 clones, about 83% found once. This CDR3 is built from 13 residues. Trimming took 5 bases from V and 0 from J, leaving 7 bases between them. The V gene's germline CDR1 is MGHDK and CDR2 SYGVNS. The receptor was derived from an adult with an advanced solid tumor such as melanoma, head and neck, liver or kidney cancer. The source was CD4+ or CD8+ T cells sorted from blood, collected in a trial of the OX40 agonist ivuxolimab. The V call is TRBV25-1, the J call TRBJ1-2; no reliable D call. This CDR3 is CASSYSANYGYTF. In DNA, the CDR3 is TGTGCCAGCAGTTACAGTGCTAACTATGGCTACACCTTC.